This TCR beta chain was retrieved from a study of shared clonotypes between healthy human individuals. Study-wide results and limits: Despite large depth, sorted-subset datasets appeared incompletely sequenced.

CD8 cells regarded as naive lacked CD45RO, were positively chosen for CCR7, and omitted terminally differentiated effector memory CD45RA+ cells. Profiled with immunoSEQ multiplex PCR; TCRdb holds only in-frame clones, not every one. The table records hundreds of thousands of clones, 90% to 95% of them present only once. Comment on this clone: Its antigen is currently unknown.

The germline CDR1 and CDR2 sequences are LNHDA and SQIVND (reference sequence). The length of the CDR3 is 15 residues. Trimming took 5 bases from V and 3 from J; bases not matched to a gene: 9. This sequence originates from a man aged 30-40 years in good health. The sample was naive CD8+ T cells sorted from blood. The chain joins TRBV19 to TRBJ2-7; TRBD1 matches at 8 bases. Here the CDR3 reads CASSLRTGSGYEQYF. The DNA for the CDR3 is TGTGCCAGTAGTTTACGGACAGGGTCGGGCTACGAGCAGTACTTC.